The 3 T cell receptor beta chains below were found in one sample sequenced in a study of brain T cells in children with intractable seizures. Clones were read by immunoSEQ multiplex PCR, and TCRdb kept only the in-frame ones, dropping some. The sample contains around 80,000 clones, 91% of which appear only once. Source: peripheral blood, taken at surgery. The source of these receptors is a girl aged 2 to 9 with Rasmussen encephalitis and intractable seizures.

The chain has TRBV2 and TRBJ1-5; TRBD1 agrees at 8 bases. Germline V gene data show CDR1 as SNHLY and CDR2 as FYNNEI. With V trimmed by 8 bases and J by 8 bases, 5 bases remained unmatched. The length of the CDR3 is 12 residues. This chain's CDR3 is CASSGQEKPQHF. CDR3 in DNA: TGTGCCAGCTCGGGACAGGAAAAGCCCCAGCATTTT. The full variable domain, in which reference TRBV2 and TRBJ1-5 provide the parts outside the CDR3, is EPEVTQTPSHQVTQMGQEVILRCVPISNHLYFYWYRQILGQKVEFLVSFYNNEISEKSEIFDDQFSVERPDGSNFTLKIRSTKLEDSAMYFCASSGQEKPQHFGDGTRLSIL.

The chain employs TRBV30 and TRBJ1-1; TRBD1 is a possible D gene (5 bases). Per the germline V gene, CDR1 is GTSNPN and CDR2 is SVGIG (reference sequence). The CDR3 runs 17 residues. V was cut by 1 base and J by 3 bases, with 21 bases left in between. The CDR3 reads CAWSALWSAGVDTEAFF. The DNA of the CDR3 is TGTGCCTGGAGTGCGCTGTGGTCGGCGGGGGTGGACACTGAAGCTTTCTTT.

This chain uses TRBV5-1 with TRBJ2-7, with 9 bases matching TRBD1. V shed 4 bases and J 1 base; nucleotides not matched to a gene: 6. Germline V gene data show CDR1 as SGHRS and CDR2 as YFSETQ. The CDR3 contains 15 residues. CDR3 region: CASSEGTGPSYEQYF. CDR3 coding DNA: TGCGCCAGCAGCGAGGGGACAGGGCCTTCCTACGAGCAGTACTTC. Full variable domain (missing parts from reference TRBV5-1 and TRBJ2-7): KAGVTQTPRYLIKTRGQQVTLSCSPISGHRSVSWYQQTPGQGLQFLFEYFSETQRNKGNFPGRFSGRQFSNSRSEMNVSTLELGDSALYLCASSEGTGPSYEQYFGPGTRLTVT.